Listed here are 21 T cell receptor beta chains from one sample, sequenced in a study of T cells in Graves' hyperthyroidism and ophthalmopathy. Researchers amplified the TCR beta CDR3 regions from RNA transcripts. A set of HTBI primers served as the primers for a first-round RT-PCR of the TCR CDR3. TCRdb itself ran the multiplex PCR reads through MiXCR, one entry per CDR3 protein. The repertoire holds approximately 710,000 distinct CDR3 sequences, with roughly a sixth as singletons. The sample was blood. The receptors stem from a man in his forties or fifties with Graves' hyperthyroidism.

In this sample, this clonotype turned up many times. The CDR3 loop is CASSDWTGYNEKLFF. CDR3 DNA sequence: TGTGCCAGCAGTGACTGGACAGGATATAATGAAAAACTGTTTTTT. The chain has TRBV2 and TRBJ1-4; 7 nucleotides line up with TRBD1. CDR1 SNHLY and CDR2 FYNNEI come from the germline V gene. This CDR3 has 15 amino acids. The V segment lost 3 bases and the J segment 4 bases; nucleotides outside the gene matches: 5.

The chain carries TRBV5-1 and TRBJ2-3; D unresolved. V dropped 0 bases and J dropped 2 bases, with 7 bases sitting between them. The CDR3 totals 14 residues. Germline V lookup: CDR1 SGHRS, CDR2 YFSETQ. This CDR3 is CASSLGGYTDTQYF. The CDR3 bases are TGCGCCAGCAGCTTGGGGGGTTACACAGATACGCAGTATTTT.

A few counts support this clonotype. In DNA, the CDR3 is TGCAGTGCTAGAGATTATAGCGGGAGAAAGGCCGAGCAGTACTTC. Encoded protein: CSARDYSGRKAEQYF. The chain recombines TRBV20-1 with TRBJ2-7; 9 bases align to TRBD2. The J segment lost 6 bases and the V segment lost 0 bases, leaving 9 bases of the junction unmatched. The CDR3 consists of 15 residues. Germline assignment: CDR1 DFQATT and CDR2 SNEGSKA (reference sequence).

V and J are TRBV19 and TRBJ2-7; 8 bases line up with TRBD1. V dropped 3 bases and J dropped 1; count of bases not matched to a gene: 5. The CDR3 is 15 amino acids. The germline V gene has CDR1 LNHDA and CDR2 SQIVND (reference sequence). The CDR3 region has the DNA TGTGCCAGTAGTATTGACAGGGGAACTTCCTACGAGCAGTACTTC. Translation gives CASSIDRGTSYEQYF. The variable domain in full, completed from reference TRBV19 and TRBJ2-7, reads DGGITQSPKYLFRKEGQNVTLSCEQNLNHDAMYWYRQDPGQGLRLIYYSQIVNDFQKGDIAEGYSVSREKKESFPLTVTSAQKNPTAFYLCASSIDRGTSYEQYFGPGTRLTVT.

With respect to this clonotype: It is likely a read error, because the conserved phenylalanine at the end of the CDR3 is missing. This chain links TRBV9 with TRBJ2-7; maybe TRBD2 (5 bases). The germline gives CDR1 SGDLS, CDR2 YYNGEE. V was clipped by 2 bases and J by 5 bases, with 14 bases between them. The CDR3 sequence is 14 residues long. CDR3 DNA sequence: TGTGCCAGCAGCGTCGACTACCTAGAGCACGAGCAGTACCTC. Its translation is CASSVDYLEHEQYL.

This clonotype has ten or more counts. The V gene is TRBV15, the J gene TRBJ2-3; the match to TRBD1 covers 8 bases. The trim removed 0 bases at V and 4 bases at J, leaving 6 bases unmatched. The length of the CDR3 is 16 residues. From germline, CDR1 is LNHNV and CDR2 YYDKDF (reference sequence). The CDR3 loop is CATSRDQSGGADTQYF. The CDR3 DNA follows: TGTGCCACCAGCAGAGATCAGTCAGGGGGCGCAGATACGCAGTATTTT.

This rearrangement joins TRBV24-1 to TRBJ2-7; D gene unclear. From germline, CDR1 is KGHDR and CDR2 SFDVKD. The CDR3 is 13 amino acids. Trimming removed 4 bases at V and 6 bases at J, with 12 bases between. The DNA for the CDR3 is TGTGCCACCAGTGAGGTAGGTTCTACCGAGCAGTACTTC. The encoded protein is CATSEVGSTEQYF.

The chain carries TRBV10-2 and TRBJ2-7; TRBD1 agrees at 10 bases. The length of the CDR3 is 14 residues. Germline V gene lookup returns CDR1 WSHSY and CDR2 SAAADI. V gave up 2 bases and J gave up 5 bases; unmatched junction bases: 3. The DNA for the CDR3 is TGCGCCAGCAGTGAGCGGGACAGGGGACACGAGCAGTACTTC. This translates into CASSERDRGHEQYF.

This clonotype was picked up many times. The chain has TRBV20-1 and TRBJ2-1; D perhaps matches TRBD2 (5 bases). This CDR3 contains 14 residues. Germline assignment: CDR1 DFQATT and CDR2 SNEGSKA (reference sequence). V was pared by 6 bases and J by 5 bases, with 17 bases between. In nucleotides, the CDR3 is TGCAGTGCGGCCGGGGTCCGACTTAACAATGAGCAGTTCTTC. It specifies CSAAGVRLNNEQFF.

This clonotype was detected only a few times. The gene calls are TRBV5-1 and TRBJ2-1; maybe TRBD2 (5 bases). The germline V and J ends were trimmed by 1 base and 8 bases, with 13 bases remaining between them. This CDR3 region has 14 residues. Germline V gene data show CDR1 as SGHRS and CDR2 as YFSETQ. CDR3 bases: TGCGCCAGCAGCTTGAGCGGAGGTCCGGATGAGCAGTTCTTC. Its protein product is CASSLSGGPDEQFF.

This clonotype was counted between two and nine times. The rearrangement joins TRBV28 to TRBJ1-4; a possible D gene is TRBD1 (6 bases). With 4 bases removed from V and 3 bases from J, the gap between germline ends came to 12 bases. The germline V gene encodes CDR1 MDHEN and CDR2 SYDVKM. This CDR3 region has 15 residues. CDR3 nucleotides: TGTGCCAGCAGTTCCGAGGGGGGAGCTAATGAAAAACTGTTTTTT. This gives the protein CASSSEGGANEKLFF.

This clonotype was observed many times. The chain is built from TRBV2 and TRBJ1-6; a possible D gene is TRBD1 (6 bases). Germline values: CDR1 SNHLY, CDR2 FYNNEI. The CDR3 has 15 residues. V lost 6 bases to trimming and J lost 7 bases, with 16 bases between them. This CDR3 reads CASRKEGGRNSPLHF. The CDR3 DNA sequence: TGTGCCAGCAGGAAGGAGGGGGGTAGGAATTCACCCCTCCACTTT.

At least ten counts were recorded for this clonotype. The chain is built from TRBV7-2 and TRBJ2-1; TRBD2 might be the D (6 bases). The V gene's germline CDR1 is SGHTA and CDR2 FQGNSA. Deletions cut 6 bases from V and 6 bases from J, with 15 bases between. CDR3 length: 14 amino acids. In DNA, the CDR3 is TGTGCCAGCAGAAGTTTTCAGGGAGGCAATGAGCAGTTCTTC. Translated: CASRSFQGGNEQFF.

This clonotype was detected a few times. The chain recombines TRBV9 with TRBJ2-1; TRBD2 aligns across 8 bases. Germline trimming cut 5 bases from V and 5 bases from J; bases unmatched to any gene: 9. This CDR3 is built from 15 residues. Germline V gene data show CDR1 as SGDLS and CDR2 as YYNGEE. The CDR3 spells CASSTAGVKNNEQFF. CDR3 DNA sequence: TGTGCCAGCAGTACAGCGGGAGTTAAAAACAATGAGCAGTTCTTC. Variable domain in full (rest from reference TRBV9 and TRBJ2-1): DSGVTQTPKHLITATGQRVTLRCSPRSGDLSVYWYQQSLDQGLQFLIQYYNGEERAKGNILERFSAQQFPDLHSELNLSSLELGDSALYFCASSTAGVKNNEQFFGPGTRLTVL.

The sample holds many counts of this clonotype. The chain carries TRBV20-1 and TRBJ2-7; no reliable D call. Germline CDR1 DFQATT, CDR2 SNEGSKA (reference sequence). The CDR3 has 13 residues. V shed 2 bases and J shed 2 bases, with 10 bases lying between them. Written as DNA, the CDR3 is TGCAGTGCTAGACCGACTGCGGCCTACGAGCAGTACTTC. Residues: CSARPTAAYEQYF.

Many counts were recorded for this clonotype. The chain combines TRBV28 with TRBJ2-7, with D perhaps TRBD2 (5 bases). Trimming stripped 2 bases from V and 0 bases from J, with 11 bases between. CDR1 and CDR2 from the germline V gene are MDHEN and SYDVKM. This CDR3 region has 15 residues. The CDR3 DNA reads as TGTGCCAGCAGTTTAAGAGGCGGGCACTCCTACGAGCAGTACTTC. It specifies CASSLRGGHSYEQYF.

This chain joins TRBV24-1 and TRBJ2-7; TRBD2 aligns across 7 bases. CDR3 length: 13 amino acids. Germline lookup yields CDR1 KGHDR and CDR2 SFDVKD. V shed 5 bases and J 5 bases; nucleotides not matched to a gene: 5. The CDR3 nucleotides read TGTGCCACCAGTGGCCTCACTAGCGACGAGCAGTACTTC. Its protein is CATSGLTSDEQYF.

The V gene is TRBV6-6, the J gene TRBJ2-5; D is unresolved. CDR3 length equals 12 residues. Between the trimmed V and J ends, which lost 0 bases and 7 bases, there was a span of 6 bases. The germline CDR1 and CDR2 sequences are MNHNY and SVGAGI (reference sequence). In DNA, the CDR3 is TGTGCCAGCAGTTACTCTTCGGGGACCCAGTACTTC. It is translated as CASSYSSGTQYF.

The rearrangement uses TRBV20-1 and TRBJ2-1; 9 nucleotides match TRBD2. Germline values: CDR1 DFQATT, CDR2 SNEGSKA (reference sequence). Germline trimming cut 2 bases from V and 7 bases from J; bases unmatched to any gene: 15. CDR3 length equals 17 residues. CDR3 DNA: TGCAGTGCTAGATCCCCATACGCTAGCGGGAAGGGAAATGAGCAGTTCTTC. It specifies CSARSPYASGKGNEQFF.

This clonotype occurred a few times. Given a much more abundant clone one base away, this may be a read error. The chain combines TRBV6-1 with TRBJ1-1; 8 positions match TRBD1. CDR1 is MNHNS and CDR2 is SASEGT in the germline V gene. There are 15 residues in the CDR3. The CDR3 region has the DNA TGTGCCAGCAGGGACAGGGTATTTTTGAACACTGAAACTTTCTTT. It codes for CASRDRVFLNTETFF.

In its sample, this clonotype was seen a few times. The genes are TRBV6-4 and TRBJ1-1; D is ambiguous. Trimming took 4 bases from V and 0 from J, leaving 6 bases between them. This CDR3 has 13 amino acids. CDR1 and CDR2 from the germline V gene are MRHNA and SNTAGT. The CDR3 coding sequence is TGTGCCAGCAGTGTCAATTTGAACACTGAAGCTTTCTTT. Its protein product is CASSVNLNTEAFF.